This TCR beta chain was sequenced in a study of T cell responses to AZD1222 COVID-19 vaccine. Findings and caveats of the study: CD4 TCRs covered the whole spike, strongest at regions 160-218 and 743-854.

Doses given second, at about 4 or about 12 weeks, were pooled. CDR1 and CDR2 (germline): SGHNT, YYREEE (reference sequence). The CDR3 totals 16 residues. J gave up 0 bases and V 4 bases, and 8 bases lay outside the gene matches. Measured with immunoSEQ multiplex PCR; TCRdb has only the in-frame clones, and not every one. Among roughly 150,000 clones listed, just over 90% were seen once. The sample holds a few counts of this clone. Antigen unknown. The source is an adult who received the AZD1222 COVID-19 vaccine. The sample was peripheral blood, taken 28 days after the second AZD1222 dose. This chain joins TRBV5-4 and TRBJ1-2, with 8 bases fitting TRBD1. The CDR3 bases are TGTGCCAGCAGCCTCGACAGGGGAGAAGCTAACTATGGCTACACCTTC. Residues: CASSLDRGEANYGYTF.